The clone carrying this TCR beta chain was recorded only once. The antigen is not known. The data originate from a study of shared clonotypes between healthy human individuals. General observations from the study: Approximately 4.9% of naive CD4 clonotypes were shared across a handful of donors.

There were only Caucasian adults among the donors, and all lived in Nashville, Tennessee. The V end was cut by 2 bases, the J end by 6 bases, with 10 bases between. Germline V gene sequence: CDR1 SEHNR, CDR2 FQNEAQ (reference sequence). The CDR3 extends over 14 amino acids. Clones were sequenced by immunoSEQ multiplex PCR, and TCRdb holds only the in-frame ones, with some missing. The table includes about 640,000 clones, roughly 78% detected once. The sequencing sample was made of memory CD4+ T cells sorted from blood. The subset here: CD45RA-negative fraction. This receptor was obtained from a woman in her twenties or thirties in good health. The V gene is TRBV7-9, the J gene TRBJ2-2; D is unclear. The CDR3 region has the DNA TGTGCCAGCAGCTTAAATGAACGGGCCGGGGAGCTGTTTTTT. It codes for CASSLNERAGELFF. The entire variable domain, with the rest obtained from reference TRBV7-9 and TRBJ2-2, is as follows: DTGVSQNPRHKITKRGQNVTFRCDPISEHNRLYWYRQTLGQGPEFLTYFQNEAQLEKSRLLSDRFSAERPKGSFSTLEIQRTEQGDSAMYLCASSLNERAGELFFGEGSRLTVL.